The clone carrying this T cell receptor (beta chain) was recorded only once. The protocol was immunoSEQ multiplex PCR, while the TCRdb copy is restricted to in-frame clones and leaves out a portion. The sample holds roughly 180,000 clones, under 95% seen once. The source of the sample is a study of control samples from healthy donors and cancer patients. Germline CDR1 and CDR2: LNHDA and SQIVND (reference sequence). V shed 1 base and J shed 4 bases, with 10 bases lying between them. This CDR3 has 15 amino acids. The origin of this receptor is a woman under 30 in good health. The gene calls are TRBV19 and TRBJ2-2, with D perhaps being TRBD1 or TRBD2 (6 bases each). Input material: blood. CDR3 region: CASSIVGGPTGELFF. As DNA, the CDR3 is TGTGCCAGTAGTATAGTTGGGGGGCCCACCGGGGAGCTGTTTTTT.